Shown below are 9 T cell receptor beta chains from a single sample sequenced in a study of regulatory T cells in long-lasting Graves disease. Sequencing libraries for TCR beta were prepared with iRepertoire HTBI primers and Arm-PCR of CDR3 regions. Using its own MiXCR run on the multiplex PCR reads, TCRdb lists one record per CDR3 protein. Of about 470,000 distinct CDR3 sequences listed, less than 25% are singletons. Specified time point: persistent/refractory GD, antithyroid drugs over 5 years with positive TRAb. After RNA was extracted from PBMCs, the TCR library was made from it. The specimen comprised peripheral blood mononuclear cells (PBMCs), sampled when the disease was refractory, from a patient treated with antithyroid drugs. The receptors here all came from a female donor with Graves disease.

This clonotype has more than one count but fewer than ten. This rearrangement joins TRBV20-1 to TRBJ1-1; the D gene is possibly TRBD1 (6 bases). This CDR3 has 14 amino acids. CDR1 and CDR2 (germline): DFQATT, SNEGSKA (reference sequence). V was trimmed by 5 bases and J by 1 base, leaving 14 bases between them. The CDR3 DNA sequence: TGCAGTGCTTTAGCCTGGACAGCGAACACTGAAGCTTTCTTT. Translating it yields CSALAWTANTEAFF.

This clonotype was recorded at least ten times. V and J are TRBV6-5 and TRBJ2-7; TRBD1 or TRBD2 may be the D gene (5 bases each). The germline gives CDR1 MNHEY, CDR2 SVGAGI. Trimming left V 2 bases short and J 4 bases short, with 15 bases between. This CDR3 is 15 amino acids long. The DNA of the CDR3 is TGTGCCAGCAGTTACGCTGGGACGGCTGGGTACGAGCAGTACTTC. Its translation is CASSYAGTAGYEQYF.

The CDR3, as DNA: TGCAGTGCCAGAATATCCGGGACAGGGGCTAACGAGCAGTACTTC. Protein: CSARISGTGANEQYF. V and J are TRBV20-1 and TRBJ2-7; TRBD1 matches 10 bases. The CDR3 extends over 15 amino acids. With V trimmed by 6 bases and J by 5 bases, 13 bases remained unmatched. Germline assignment: CDR1 DFQATT and CDR2 SNEGSKA (reference sequence).

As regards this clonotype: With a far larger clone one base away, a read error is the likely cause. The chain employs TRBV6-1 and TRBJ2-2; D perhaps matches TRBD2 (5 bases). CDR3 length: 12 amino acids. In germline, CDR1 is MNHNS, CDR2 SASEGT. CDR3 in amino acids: CASSQNTGEPFF. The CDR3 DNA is TGTGCCAGCAGCCAAAACACCGGGGAGCCGTTTTTT.

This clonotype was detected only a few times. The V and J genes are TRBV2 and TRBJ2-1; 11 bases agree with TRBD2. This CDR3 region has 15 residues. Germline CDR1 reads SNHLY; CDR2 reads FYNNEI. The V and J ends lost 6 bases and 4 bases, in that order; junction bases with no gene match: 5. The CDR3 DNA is TGTGCCAGCAGGAGAGGACTAGCGGGTTACAATGAGCAGTTCTTC. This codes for CASRRGLAGYNEQFF.

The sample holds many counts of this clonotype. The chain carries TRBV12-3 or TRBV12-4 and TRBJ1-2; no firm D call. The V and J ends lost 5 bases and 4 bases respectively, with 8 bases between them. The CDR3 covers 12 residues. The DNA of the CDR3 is TGTGCCAGCAGTCCCCGAATCTATGGCTACACCTTC. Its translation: CASSPRIYGYTF.

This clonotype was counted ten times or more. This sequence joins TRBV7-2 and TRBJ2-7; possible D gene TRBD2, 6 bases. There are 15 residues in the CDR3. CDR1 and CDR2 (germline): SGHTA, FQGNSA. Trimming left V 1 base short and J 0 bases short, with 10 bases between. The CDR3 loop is CASSLGGGTSYEQYF. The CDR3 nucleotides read TGTGCCAGCAGCTTAGGGGGCGGGACCTCCTACGAGCAGTACTTC.

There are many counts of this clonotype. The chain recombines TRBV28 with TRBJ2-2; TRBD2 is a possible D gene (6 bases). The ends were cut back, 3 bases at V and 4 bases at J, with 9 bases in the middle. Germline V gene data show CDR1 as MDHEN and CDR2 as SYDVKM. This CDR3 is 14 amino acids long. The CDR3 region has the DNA TGTGCCAGCAGTTTCGCGGGAAGCACCGGGGAGCTGTTTTTT. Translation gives CASSFAGSTGELFF.

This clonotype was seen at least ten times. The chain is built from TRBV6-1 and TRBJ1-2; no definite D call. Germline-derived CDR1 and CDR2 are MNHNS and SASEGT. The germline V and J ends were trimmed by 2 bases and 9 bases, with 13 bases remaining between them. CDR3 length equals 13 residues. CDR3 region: CASSENGLASYTF. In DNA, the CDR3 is TGTGCCAGCAGTGAAAACGGGTTGGCGAGCTACACCTTC.